This T cell receptor (beta chain) was profiled in a study of control samples from healthy donors and cancer patients. Per the germline V gene, CDR1 is SQVTM and CDR2 is ANQGSEA. CDR3 length: 13 amino acids. The ends were cut back, 0 bases at V and 3 bases at J, with 9 bases in the middle. Sequencing used immunoSEQ multiplex PCR; TCRdb keeps in-frame clones, though not all of them. The top ten hold 2% of the sample, which has 150,000 to 200,000 clones, about 91% seen once. This clonotype originated in a middle-aged woman in good health. V is TRBV29-1 and J is TRBJ2-7, with D possibly being TRBD1 (6 bases). The sequencing input was blood. The CDR3 sequence is CSVEDGTNYEQYF. For the CDR3, the DNA is TGCAGCGTTGAAGATGGGACAAACTACGAGCAGTACTTC.